This T cell receptor (beta chain) was found in a study of T cell clonotyping in hematopoietic cell transplantation. Study context: Recipients' pretransplant samples followed cytoreduction. Overall study findings and caveats: Graft donor and pretransplant recipient Inverse Simpson Index values predicted broader posttransplant TCR diversity. Recipient TCR diversity dropped after transplant; expanded clonotypes rose from day 30 to 180. No sorting was done, leaving CD4 and CD8 contributions mixed.

This CDR3 is 11 amino acids long. Germline loops: CDR1 SGHNT, CDR2 YENEEA. Data came from immunoSEQ multiplex PCR; TCRdb stores just in-frame clones and leaves some out. The data contain some 26,000 clones, less than 85% of them singletons. Time point denoted: recipient sample about 28 days before transplant, after cytoreduction. Details on this clone: Its matching antigen is unknown. One end of the junction is discordant with germline, which a read error may explain.

The TCR was taken from a man in his forties with acute myeloid leukemia. Some clones in this sample may be carry-over from other donors' samples. The genes are TRBV11-3 and TRBJ1-2; D is uncertain. The specimen comprised peripheral blood mononuclear cells, sampled before stem cell transplant. CDR3 region: CASSSGSPSAF. The CDR3 region has the DNA TGTGCCAGCAGCTCGGGCAGCCCCTCCGCCTTC.